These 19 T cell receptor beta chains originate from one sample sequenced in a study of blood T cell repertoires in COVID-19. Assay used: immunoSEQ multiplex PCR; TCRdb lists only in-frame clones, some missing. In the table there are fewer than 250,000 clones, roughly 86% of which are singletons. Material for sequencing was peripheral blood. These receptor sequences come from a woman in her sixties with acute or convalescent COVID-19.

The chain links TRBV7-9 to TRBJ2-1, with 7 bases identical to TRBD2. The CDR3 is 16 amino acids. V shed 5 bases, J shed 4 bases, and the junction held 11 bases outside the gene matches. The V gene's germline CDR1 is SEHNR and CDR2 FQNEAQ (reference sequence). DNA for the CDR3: TGTGCCAGCAGCCCCACCTCGTCTAGCGGTTACAATGAGCAGTTCTTC. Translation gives CASSPTSSSGYNEQFF. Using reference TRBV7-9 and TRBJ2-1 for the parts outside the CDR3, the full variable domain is DTGVSQNPRHKITKRGQNVTFRCDPISEHNRLYWYRQTLGQGPEFLTYFQNEAQLEKSRLLSDRFSAERPKGSFSTLEIQRTEQGDSAMYLCASSPTSSSGYNEQFFGPGTRLTVL.

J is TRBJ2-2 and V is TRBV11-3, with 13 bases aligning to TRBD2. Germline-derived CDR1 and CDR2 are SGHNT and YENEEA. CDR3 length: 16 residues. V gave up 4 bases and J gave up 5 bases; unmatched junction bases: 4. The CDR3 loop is CASSSGLAGNTGELFF. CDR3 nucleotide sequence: TGTGCCAGCAGCTCGGGACTAGCGGGAAATACCGGGGAGCTGTTTTTT.

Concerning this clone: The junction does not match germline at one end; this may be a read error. The CDR3 protein is CASTQGRGGDTQYF. The CDR3 coding sequence is TGTGCCAGCACCCAAGGGCGGGGGGGGGATACGCAGTATTTT. The genes are TRBV3-1 (or the pseudogene TRBV3-2) and TRBJ2-3, with TRBD2 matching over 9 bases. Germline V gene lookup returns CDR1 LGHDT and CDR2 YNNKEL (reference sequence). The length of the CDR3 is 14 residues.

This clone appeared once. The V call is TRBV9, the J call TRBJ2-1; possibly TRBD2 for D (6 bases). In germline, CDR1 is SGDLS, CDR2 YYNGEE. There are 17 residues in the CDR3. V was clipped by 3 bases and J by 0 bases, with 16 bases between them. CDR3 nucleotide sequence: TGTGCCAGCAGCGCAGGTATGTCCGGGAGCTCCTACAATGAGCAGTTCTTC. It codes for CASSAGMSGSSYNEQFF.

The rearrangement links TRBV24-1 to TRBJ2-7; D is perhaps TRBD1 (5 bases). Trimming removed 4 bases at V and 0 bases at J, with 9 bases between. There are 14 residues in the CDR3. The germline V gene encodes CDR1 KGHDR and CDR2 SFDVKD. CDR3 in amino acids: CATSDAGFSYEQYF. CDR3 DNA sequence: TGTGCCACCAGTGACGCAGGGTTCTCCTACGAGCAGTACTTC.

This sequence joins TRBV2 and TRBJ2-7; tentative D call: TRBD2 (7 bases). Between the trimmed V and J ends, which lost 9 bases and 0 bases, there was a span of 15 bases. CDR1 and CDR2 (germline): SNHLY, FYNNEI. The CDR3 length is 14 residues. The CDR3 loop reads CASYRGGSSYEQYF. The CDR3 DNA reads TGTGCCAGTTATAGGGGGGGCAGCTCCTACGAGCAGTACTTC. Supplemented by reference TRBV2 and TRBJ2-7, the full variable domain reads EPEVTQTPSHQVTQMGQEVILRCVPISNHLYFYWYRQILGQKVEFLVSFYNNEISEKSEIFDDQFSVERPDGSNFTLKIRSTKLEDSAMYFCASYRGGSSYEQYFGPGTRLTVT.

CDR3 loop: CASSFSDGYNEQFF. The CDR3 region has the DNA TGCGCCAGCAGCTTTAGCGATGGCTACAATGAGCAGTTCTTC. The J gene is TRBJ2-1, the V gene TRBV5-1; D is perhaps TRBD2 (5 bases). CDR1 SGHRS and CDR2 YFSETQ come from the germline V gene. This CDR3 is 14 amino acids long. The V and J ends lost 2 bases and 3 bases respectively, with 9 bases between them.

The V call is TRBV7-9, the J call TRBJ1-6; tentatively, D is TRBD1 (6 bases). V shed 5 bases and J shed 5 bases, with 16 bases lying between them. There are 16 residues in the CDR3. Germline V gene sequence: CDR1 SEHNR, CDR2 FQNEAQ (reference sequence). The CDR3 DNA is TGTGCCAGCAGCCCCGGGGGGGGACAAGATAATTCACCCCTCCACTTT. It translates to CASSPGGGQDNSPLHF.

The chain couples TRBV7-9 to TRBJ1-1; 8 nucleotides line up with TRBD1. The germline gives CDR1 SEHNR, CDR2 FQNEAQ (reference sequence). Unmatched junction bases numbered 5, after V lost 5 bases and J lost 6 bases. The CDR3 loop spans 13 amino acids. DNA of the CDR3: TGTGCCAGCAGCATTGGACAGGGCCCTGAAGCTTTCTTT. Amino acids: CASSIGQGPEAFF.

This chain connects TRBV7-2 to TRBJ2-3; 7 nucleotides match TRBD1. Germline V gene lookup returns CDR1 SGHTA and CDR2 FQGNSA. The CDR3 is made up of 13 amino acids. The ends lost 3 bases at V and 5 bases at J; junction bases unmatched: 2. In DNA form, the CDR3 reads TGTGCCAGCAGCTTTAACAGGGGAGATACGCAGTATTTT. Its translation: CASSFNRGDTQYF.

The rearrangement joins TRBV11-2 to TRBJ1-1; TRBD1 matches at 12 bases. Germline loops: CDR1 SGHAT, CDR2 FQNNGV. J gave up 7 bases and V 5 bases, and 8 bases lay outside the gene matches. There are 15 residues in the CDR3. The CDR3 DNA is TGTGCCAGCAGCAAGGGGACAGGGGGCATGTATGAAGCTTTCTTT. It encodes CASSKGTGGMYEAFF.

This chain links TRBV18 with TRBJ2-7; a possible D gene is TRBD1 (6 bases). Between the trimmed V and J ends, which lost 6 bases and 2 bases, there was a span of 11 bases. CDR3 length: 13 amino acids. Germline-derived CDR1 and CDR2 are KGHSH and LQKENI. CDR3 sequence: CASSAGAAYEQYF. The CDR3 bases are TGTGCCAGCTCGGCAGGGGCGGCCTACGAGCAGTACTTC.

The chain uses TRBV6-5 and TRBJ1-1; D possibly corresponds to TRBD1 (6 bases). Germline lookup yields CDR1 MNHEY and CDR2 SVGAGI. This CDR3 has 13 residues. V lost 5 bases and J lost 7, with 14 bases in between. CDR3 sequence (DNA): TGTGCCAGCAGTCAACAGGGATTCGGTGAAGCTTTCTTT. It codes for CASSQQGFGEAFF.

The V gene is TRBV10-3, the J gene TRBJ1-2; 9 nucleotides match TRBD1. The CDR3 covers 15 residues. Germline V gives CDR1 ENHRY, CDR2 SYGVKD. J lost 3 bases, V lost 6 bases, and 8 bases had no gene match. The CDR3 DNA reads TGTGCCATCAGGGGACAGGGAGTGGGGGACTATGGCTACACCTTC. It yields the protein CAIRGQGVGDYGYTF.

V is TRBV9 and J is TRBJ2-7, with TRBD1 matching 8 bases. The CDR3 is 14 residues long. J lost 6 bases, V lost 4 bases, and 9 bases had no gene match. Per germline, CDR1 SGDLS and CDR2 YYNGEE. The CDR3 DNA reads TGTGCCAGCAGCCCAGGACAGGGTAGACGCGAGCAGTACTTC. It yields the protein CASSPGQGRREQYF.

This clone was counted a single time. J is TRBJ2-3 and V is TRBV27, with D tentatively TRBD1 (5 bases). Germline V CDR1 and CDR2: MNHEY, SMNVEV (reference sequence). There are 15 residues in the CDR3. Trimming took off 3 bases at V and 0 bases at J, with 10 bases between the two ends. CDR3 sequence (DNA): TGTGCCAGCAGTTTGGTGGGGCGAAGCACAGATACGCAGTATTTT. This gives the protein CASSLVGRSTDTQYF.

This chain's CDR3 is CASSLNNRDGQYF. The CDR3, as DNA: TGTGCCAGCAGCTTGAACAACAGGGACGGGCAGTACTTC. This chain links TRBV7-2 with TRBJ2-7; a weak D match, TRBD1 (6 bases). This CDR3 region has 13 residues. V was pared by 3 bases and J by 9 bases, with 15 bases between. Germline V gene sequence: CDR1 SGHTA, CDR2 FQGNSA.

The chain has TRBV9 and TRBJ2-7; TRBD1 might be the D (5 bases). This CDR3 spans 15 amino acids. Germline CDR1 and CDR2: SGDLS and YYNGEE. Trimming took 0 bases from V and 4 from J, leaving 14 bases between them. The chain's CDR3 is CASSVEGRAKYEQYF. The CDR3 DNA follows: TGTGCCAGCAGCGTAGAGGGCAGGGCGAAATACGAGCAGTACTTC.

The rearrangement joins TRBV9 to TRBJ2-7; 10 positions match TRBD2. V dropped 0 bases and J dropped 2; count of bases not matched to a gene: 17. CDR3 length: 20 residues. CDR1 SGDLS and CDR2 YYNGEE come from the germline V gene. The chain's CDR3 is CASSVDGTSGIKGGTYEQYF. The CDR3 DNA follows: TGTGCCAGCAGCGTAGACGGCACTAGCGGGATAAAAGGGGGTACCTACGAGCAGTACTTC.